This T cell receptor beta chain was obtained from a study of regulatory T cells in long-lasting Graves disease. Study results and caveats: Researchers reported studying only peripheral blood, not thyroid tissue. With some 2,800 shared public clonotypes, persistent patients exceeded new patients, who shared over 850. There were preferences for TRBV28, TRBJ1-2 and TRBJ2-5 in persistent disease.

The CDR3 totals 14 residues. The germline V and J ends were trimmed by 0 bases and 8 bases, with 11 bases remaining between them. Germline CDR1 and CDR2: MGHRA and YSYEKL. Noted time point: newly diagnosed GD, antithyroid drugs for less than 3 months. Preparation of the TCR library used RNA extracted from PBMCs. Roughly 9.3 milliliters of peripheral blood were taken and placed in EDTA tubes. This clonotype turned up a few times. Its cognate antigen is unknown. Building of the TCR beta libraries involved iRepertoire HTBI primers and Arm-PCR of CDR3 regions. TCRdb re-analysed the multiplex PCR reads in MiXCR, keeping a single row per CDR3 protein. The table has around 330,000 distinct CDR3 sequences, about 20% seen once.

The sequence was obtained from a female donor with Graves disease. The chain carries TRBV4-1 and TRBJ2-1; D is unresolved. The material was peripheral blood mononuclear cells (PBMCs), obtained at new diagnosis, from a patient treated with antithyroid drugs. The CDR3 sequence: CASSQERAADEQFF. The CDR3 DNA is TGCGCCAGCAGCCAAGAACGGGCGGCGGATGAGCAGTTCTTC.